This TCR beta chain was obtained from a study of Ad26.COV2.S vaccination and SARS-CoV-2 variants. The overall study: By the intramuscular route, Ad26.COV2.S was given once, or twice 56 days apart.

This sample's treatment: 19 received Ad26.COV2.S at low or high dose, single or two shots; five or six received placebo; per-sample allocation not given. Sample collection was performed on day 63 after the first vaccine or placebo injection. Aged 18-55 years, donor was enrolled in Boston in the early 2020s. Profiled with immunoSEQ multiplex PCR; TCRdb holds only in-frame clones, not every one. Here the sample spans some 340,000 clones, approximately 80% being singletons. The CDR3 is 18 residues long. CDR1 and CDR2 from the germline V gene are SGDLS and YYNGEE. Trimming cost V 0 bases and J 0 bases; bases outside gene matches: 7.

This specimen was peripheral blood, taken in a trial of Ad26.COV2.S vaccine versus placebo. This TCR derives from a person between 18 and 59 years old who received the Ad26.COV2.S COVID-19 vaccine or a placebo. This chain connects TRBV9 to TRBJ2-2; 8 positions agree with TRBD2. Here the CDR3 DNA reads TGTGCCAGCAGCGTAGCGCCGGGGGGGTTCGCGAACACCGGGGAGCTGTTTTTT. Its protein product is CASSVAPGGFANTGELFF.